This T cell receptor (beta chain) was retrieved from a study of cytomegalovirus exposure and HLA in healthy donors. The table came from immunoSEQ multiplex PCR; TCRdb's copy has only in-frame clones and leaves some out. The sample lists fewer than 300,000 clones, around 89% occurring once. Study findings and constraints: There were some 150 TCR beta chains listed as cytomegalovirus-associated.

This clone was observed once. As yet, its antigen is unknown. This CDR3 has 15 residues. The germline V gene encodes CDR1 MNHNS and CDR2 SASEGT. V lost 3 bases, J lost 8 bases, and 16 bases lay in between. A 120-subject validation cohort, separate from the 666-subject first cohort, supplied the donors. Sequencing was done on a sample of PBMCs. The chain recombines TRBV6-1 with TRBJ1-4; perhaps TRBD1 as D (5 bases). This receptor was taken from a woman aged 18 to 35 in good health and CMV-seronegative. CDR3 coding DNA: TGTGCCAGCAGTGACCGGGGACTGCCTTGGGAAAAACTGTTTTTT. It specifies CASSDRGLPWEKLFF.